Listed here are 22 T cell receptor beta chains from one sample, sequenced in a study of cytomegalovirus exposure and HLA in healthy donors. The PCR contained 60 Vbeta and 13 Jbeta primers. Only in-frame clones appear in the TCRdb table, and some are missing; sequencing was by immunoSEQ multiplex PCR. The sample lists about 170,000 clones, approximately 88% occurring once. The sample taken for sequencing was PBMCs. Every receptor here comes from a boy aged 2 to 9 in good health and CMV-seronegative.

The V call is TRBV6-1, the J call TRBJ2-7, with a weak D call TRBD2 (5 bases). Trimming took off 6 bases at V and 4 bases at J, with 19 bases between the two ends. Per germline, CDR1 MNHNS and CDR2 SASEGT. The CDR3 runs 15 residues. As DNA, the CDR3 is TGTGCCAGCAGCCAAGGGCACGGTGGGGAGTACGAGCAGTACGTC. Its protein product is CASSQGHGGEYEQYV.

The chain couples TRBV9 to TRBJ2-3; D perhaps matches TRBD1 (6 bases). The V gene's germline CDR1 is SGDLS and CDR2 YYNGEE. This CDR3 region has 16 residues. V was pared by 3 bases and J by 3 bases, with 17 bases between. The CDR3 DNA follows: TGTGCCAGCAGCGCGCCGGGTTTGACAGGAACAGATACGCAGTATTTT. Translated: CASSAPGLTGTDTQYF. Drawing the rest from reference TRBV9 and TRBJ2-3, the complete variable domain is DSGVTQTPKHLITATGQRVTLRCSPRSGDLSVYWYQQSLDQGLQFLIQYYNGEERAKGNILERFSAQQFPDLHSELNLSSLELGDSALYFCASSAPGLTGTDTQYFGPGTRLTVL.

The chain uses TRBV6-5 and TRBJ1-1; 7 nucleotides align to TRBD1. Germline V lookup: CDR1 MNHEY, CDR2 SVGAGI. V shed 0 bases, J shed 11 bases, and the junction held 9 bases outside the gene matches. CDR3 length equals 14 residues. The DNA of the CDR3 is TGTGCCAGCAGTTACTCGAGGGACAAGGGGGCCGCTTTCTTT. Encoded protein: CASSYSRDKGAAFF.

This clone is a singleton in its sample. The chain uses TRBV6-5 and TRBJ2-3, with 7 bases lining up with TRBD2. Germline V gives CDR1 MNHEY, CDR2 SVGAGI. The CDR3 extends over 13 amino acids. With V trimmed by 5 bases and J by 3 bases, 2 bases remained unmatched. CDR3 sequence: CASSAGGTDTQYF. CDR3 bases: TGTGCCAGCAGTGCCGGGGGGACAGATACGCAGTATTTT.

The genes are TRBV5-6 and TRBJ1-3; 8 nucleotides line up with TRBD1. This CDR3 has 16 amino acids. V was clipped by 7 bases and J by 0 bases; unmatched bases: 9. The germline CDR1 and CDR2 sequences are SGHDT and YYEEEE. The CDR3 DNA is TGTGCCAGCCGAATAGGGACAGGTCTCTCTGGAAACACCATATATTTT. As protein: CASRIGTGLSGNTIYF.

The gene calls are TRBV4-3 and TRBJ1-1; tentative D call: TRBD1 (6 bases). The CDR3 loop spans 15 amino acids. The germline V gene encodes CDR1 LGHNA and CDR2 YSLEER. V was clipped by 3 bases and J by 0 bases, with 11 bases between them. CDR3 DNA sequence: TGCGCCAGCAGCCAGCAGGGGAACATGAACACTGAAGCTTTCTTT. Amino acid sequence: CASSQQGNMNTEAFF.

This clone was seen once. The chain has TRBV28 and TRBJ2-3; the match to TRBD2 covers 11 bases. J lost 6 bases, V lost 2 bases, and 4 bases had no gene match. In germline, CDR1 is MDHEN, CDR2 SYDVKM. This CDR3 comprises 15 residues. The CDR3 reads CASSLLAGGGDTQYF. The CDR3 region has the DNA TGTGCCAGCAGTTTACTAGCGGGGGGTGGGGATACGCAGTATTTT.

This rearrangement joins TRBV4-1 to TRBJ2-1; no clear D. Between the trimmed V and J ends, which lost 4 bases and 4 bases, there was a span of 17 bases. CDR1 and CDR2 (germline): MGHRA, YSYEKL. The CDR3 has 16 residues. CDR3 in DNA: TGCGCCAGCAGCCTAGCTGGGTTCAGTTCTTACAATGAGCAGTTCTTC. Protein product: CASSLAGFSSYNEQFF.

The rearrangement links TRBV7-2 to TRBJ2-1; D gene uncertain. The V gene lost 3 bases and the J gene lost 5 bases, with 14 bases spanning the gap. Germline V gives CDR1 SGHTA, CDR2 FQGNSA. This CDR3 region has 15 residues. The CDR3 DNA reads TGTGCCAGCAGCTTCCACCAGACACCTAACAATGAGCAGTTCTTC. Residues: CASSFHQTPNNEQFF.

The chain combines TRBV9 with TRBJ2-1; 11 bases line up with TRBD2. CDR3 length: 19 residues. CDR1 and CDR2 from the germline V gene are SGDLS and YYNGEE. V was pared by 0 bases and J by 1 base, with 9 bases of the junction left unmatched. The CDR3 loop is CASSVDGLAGGGSYNEQFF. DNA of the CDR3: TGTGCCAGCAGCGTAGATGGATTAGCGGGAGGGGGGTCCTACAATGAGCAGTTCTTC.

J is TRBJ1-6 and V is TRBV10-3; TRBD1 matches at 8 bases. In germline, CDR1 is ENHRY, CDR2 SYGVKD. The CDR3 extends over 16 amino acids. Trimming removed 1 base from V and 8 bases from J; junction bases left unmatched: 7. The CDR3 reads CAISEFATGVDSPLHF. In nucleotides, the CDR3 is TGTGCCATCAGTGAGTTCGCGACAGGGGTAGATTCACCCCTCCACTTT.

J is TRBJ2-3 and V is TRBV6-1; 9 positions agree with TRBD2. The CDR3 spans 18 residues. The germline V gene encodes CDR1 MNHNS and CDR2 SASEGT. The V segment lost 3 bases and the J segment 3 bases; nucleotides outside the gene matches: 13. In nucleotides, the CDR3 is TGTGCCAGCAGTGATTTTTTCGGCGGGAGGGCCGTAACAGATACGCAGTATTTT. The encoded protein is CASSDFFGGRAVTDTQYF.

The rearrangement links TRBV5-1 to TRBJ2-5, with 11 nucleotides matching TRBD1. The CDR3 covers 15 residues. CDR1 is SGHRS and CDR2 is YFSETQ in the germline V gene. V dropped 2 bases and J dropped 5; count of bases not matched to a gene: 5. CDR3 DNA sequence: TGCGCCAGCAGCTTAGGACAGGGGGCTCGGGAGACCCAGTACTTC. It encodes CASSLGQGARETQYF.

The CDR3 region is CASRHGQIFNQPQHF. The DNA of the CDR3 is TGTGCCAGTAGGCACGGACAGATTTTCAATCAGCCCCAGCATTTT. The rearrangement links TRBV19 to TRBJ1-5, with D tentatively TRBD1 (6 bases). This CDR3 spans 15 amino acids. The germline CDR1 and CDR2 sequences are LNHDA and SQIVND (reference sequence). Trimming removed 6 bases at V and 3 bases at J, with 15 bases between.

The chain has TRBV6-5 and TRBJ1-2; perhaps TRBD1 as D (6 bases). The germline gives CDR1 MNHEY, CDR2 SVGAGI. Trimming removed 0 bases at V and 0 bases at J, with 11 bases between. This CDR3 is built from 16 residues. In DNA form, the CDR3 reads TGTGCCAGCAGTTACTCAGGGGGATATACTAACTATGGCTACACCTTC. Translated, it gives CASSYSGGYTNYGYTF.

The CDR3 spells CASSPYVYSYYSNYGYTF. Written as DNA, the CDR3 is TGTGCCAGCAGCCCCTATGTTTACTCCTACTATTCTAACTATGGCTACACCTTC. The V gene is TRBV7-9, the J gene TRBJ1-2, with D unclear. CDR1 is SEHNR, CDR2 FQNEAQ, per germline (reference sequence). Trimming pared 5 bases from V and 0 bases from J, leaving 22 bases between. CDR3 size: 18 residues.

The V and J genes are TRBV6-5 and TRBJ2-5; 7 bases are shared with TRBD1. V lost 0 bases to trimming and J lost 9 bases; unmatched junction nucleotides: 10. The CDR3 sequence is 15 residues long. Germline loops: CDR1 MNHEY, CDR2 SVGAGI. This CDR3 reads CASSYSSTGVGPQYF. For the CDR3, the DNA is TGTGCCAGCAGTTACTCGAGTACAGGGGTCGGACCCCAGTACTTC.

The gene calls are TRBV6-6 and TRBJ2-1; 14 positions match TRBD2. Per germline, CDR1 MNHNY and CDR2 SVGAGI (reference sequence). Trimming took 5 bases from V and 3 from J; bases not matched to a gene: 3. This CDR3 spans 16 amino acids. This CDR3 is CASSLGLAGGYNEQFF. CDR3 sequence (DNA): TGTGCCAGCAGTCTAGGACTAGCGGGAGGCTACAATGAGCAGTTCTTC.

CDR3 residues: CASSLAAGGNSPLHF. The CDR3 nucleotides are TGTGCCAGCAGCTTGGCGGCTGGGGGGAATTCACCCCTCCACTTT. The chain has TRBV5-6 and TRBJ1-6; D might be TRBD1 (5 bases). The V end lost 0 bases, the J end lost 7 bases, and 11 bases lay between the germline ends. CDR1 is SGHDT, CDR2 YYEEEE, per germline. This CDR3 has 15 residues.

V usage is TRBV12-5 and J usage is TRBJ1-4, with 8 bases fitting TRBD1. Germline lookup yields CDR1 LGHNT and CDR2 FRNRAP. The CDR3 loop spans 15 amino acids. V dropped 6 bases and J dropped 0; count of bases not matched to a gene: 3. CDR3 residues: CASGPGQATNEKLFF. CDR3 coding DNA: TGTGCTAGTGGCCCGGGACAGGCAACTAATGAAAAACTGTTTTTT. The complete variable domain, with remaining parts taken from reference TRBV12-5 and TRBJ1-4, reads DARVTQTPRHKVTEMGQEVTMRCQPILGHNTVFWYRQTMMQGLELLAYFRNRAPLDDSGMPKDRFSAEMPDATLATLKIQPSEPRDSAVYFCASGPGQATNEKLFFGSGTQLSVL.

The chain links TRBV18 to TRBJ2-5; weak D call: TRBD1 (6 bases). Trimming stripped 3 bases from V and 4 bases from J, with 9 bases between. Germline V lookup: CDR1 KGHSH, CDR2 LQKENI. The CDR3 loop spans 13 amino acids. CDR3 in amino acids: CASSPRTAETQYF. In DNA, the CDR3 is TGTGCCAGCTCACCTCGGACAGCAGAGACCCAGTACTTC.

This chain joins TRBV29-1 and TRBJ1-1, with D possibly TRBD1 on 5 matching bases. CDR3 length: 16 residues. Germline V lookup: CDR1 SQVTM, CDR2 ANQGSEA. Trimming removed 3 bases from V and 4 bases from J, with 21 bases in between. CDR3 residues: CSVDSDLAFRGTEAFF. The DNA for the CDR3 is TGCAGCGTTGATTCTGACCTTGCGTTTAGGGGCACTGAAGCTTTCTTT.